Sequencing of this T cell receptor (beta chain) was carried out in a study of blood T cell repertoires in COVID-19. Study background: Researchers got acute and convalescent COVID-19 samples from the United States, Italy and Spain. T cells, B-cell-depleted T cells, or PBMCs provided the cDNA or gDNA that served as material.

V shed 5 bases and J shed 10 bases, with 15 bases lying between them. Germline-derived CDR1 and CDR2 are MNHNY and SVGAGI (reference sequence). CDR3 length: 13 residues. Original analysis: Amplification from reference gene primers served as the basis for estimated nucleated cell counts. The table came from immunoSEQ multiplex PCR; TCRdb's copy has only in-frame clones and leaves some out. V, J and clone size are those of that table, while D and trimming were read from the DNA. The sample gives 90,000 to 120,000 clones, 88% of which show up once; 5.5% to 8% is in the top ten. The receptor was derived from a woman aged 60 to 75 with acute or convalescent COVID-19. The V and J genes are TRBV6-6 and TRBJ2-1; tentatively, D is TRBD1 (5 bases). The sample comprised peripheral blood. CDR3 in DNA: TGTGCCAGCAGTGCCCTTAGATGGGGCGAGCAGTTCTTC. It codes for CASSALRWGEQFF.